These T cell receptor beta chains were read from a single sample in a study of blood T cells in healthy people across ages. TCRdb recomputed calls from the 5' RACE reads with MiXCR, one row per CDR3 protein. The sample shows hundreds of thousands of distinct CDR3 sequences, about 50% of them seen only once. The sequenced material came from blood. The source of these receptors is an elderly woman in good health. CDR3s include the opening cysteine and the closing phenylalanine or tryptophan. A D gene is named only where the DNA matches it firmly. The listing skips clone size in some rows; elsewhere it reads once, few, many or a size class.

J	D	V	size	CDR3	DNA
TRBJ2-5	-	TRBV30	many	CAWSVLGLQTQYF	TGTGCCTGGAGTGTACTCGGTTTGCAGACCCAGTACTTC
TRBJ2-3	-	TRBV27	few	CASSLGGELTDTQYF	TGTGCCAGCAGTTTAGGCGGAGAGCTCACAGATACGCAGTATTTT
TRBJ2-5	TRBD2	TRBV24-1	-	CATSDLAGPETQYF	TGTGCCACCAGCGACCTAGCGGGACCAGAGACCCAGTACTTC
TRBJ2-5	TRBD2	TRBV29-1	-	CSVGGLGLNNEQYF	TGCAGCGTTGGGGGACTAGGCTTAAACAATGAGCAGTACTTC
TRBJ2-7	-	TRBV5-1	few	CASSSTSTTYNEQYF	TGCGCCAGCAGCTCCACTAGTACCACCTACAATGAGCAGTACTTC
TRBJ2-3	TRBD2	TRBV7-2	few	CASSSSGGPTDTQYF	TGTGCCAGCAGCTCAAGCGGGGGTCCCACAGATACGCAGTATTTT
TRBJ2-3	TRBD1	TRBV29-1	many	CSVSGTGGTDTQYF	TGCAGCGTCTCCGGGACAGGGGGCACAGATACGCAGTATTTT
TRBJ2-5	-	TRBV5-1	many	CASSYRAREETQYF	TGCGCCAGCAGCTACCGGGCTCGGGAAGAGACCCAGTACTTC
TRBJ1-2	-	TRBV28	-	CASSSITACGYTF	TGTGCCAGCAGTTCGATAACCGCCTGTGGCTACACCTTC
TRBJ1-2	-	TRBV20-1	many	CSARLVFTAPGYTF	TGCAGTGCTAGATTGGTCTTCACGGCTCCTGGCTACACCTTC
TRBJ2-1	-	TRBV20-1	-	CSASGSAYNEQFF	TGCAGTGCTAGTGGTAGTGCCTACAATGAGCAGTTCTTC
TRBJ2-2	-	TRBV29-1	-	CSVGGVFDTGELFF	TGCAGCGTTGGAGGGGTCTTCGACACCGGGGAGCTGTTTTTT
TRBJ1-1	-	TRBV7-9	-	CASSLSGPRTEAFF	TGTGCCAGCAGCTTATCCGGGCCAAGGACTGAAGCTTTCTTT
TRBJ2-1	-	TRBV30	-	CAWVGTRVGEQFF	TGTGCCTGGGTCGGGACCAGAGTCGGGGAGCAGTTCTTC
TRBJ2-5	-	TRBV24-1	-	CATSDPGTAGNEQYF	TGTGCCACCAGTGATCCAGGGACGGCGGGAAATGAGCAGTACTTC
TRBJ2-1	TRBD2	TRBV2	many	CASRAPRGSNEQFF	TGTGCCAGCAGGGCCCCACGCGGGAGCAATGAGCAGTTCTTC
TRBJ2-7	TRBD2	TRBV27	many	CASSANSRLAGTYEQYF	TGTGCCAGCAGTGCCAACTCGAGACTAGCGGGAACCTACGAGCAGTACTTC
TRBJ2-3	TRBD2	TRBV28	-	CASSLGGLASGDTQYF	TGTGCCAGCAGTCTGGGCGGACTAGCCAGTGGGGATACGCAGTATTTT
TRBJ1-1	-	TRBV7-9	many	CASSSLGEAFF	TGTGCCAGCAGCTCCTTAGGTGAAGCTTTCTTT
TRBJ1-2	TRBD1	TRBV27	many	CASSLTGGRLDYGYTF	TGTGCCAGCAGTTTAACAGGGGGCCGGCTGGACTATGGCTACACCTTC
TRBJ2-5	TRBD2	TRBV6-1	-	CASRLRLAGETQYF	TGTGCCAGCAGACTCCGACTAGCAGGCGAGACTCAGTACTTC
TRBJ2-1	-	TRBV7-2	-	CASSPSENEQFF	TGTGCCAGCAGCCCCTCTGAGAATGAGCAGTTCTTC
TRBJ2-1	-	TRBV9	many	CASSEGINSYNEQFF	TGTGCCAGCAGCGAAGGGATTAACTCCTACAATGAGCAGTTCTTC
TRBJ2-2	-	TRBV5-1	few	CASSLVMGQAGELFF	TGCGCCAGCAGCTTGGTAATGGGCCAAGCCGGGGAGCTGTTTTTT
TRBJ2-1	-	TRBV27	-	CASRQILKETQFF	TGTGCCAGCCGCCAGATACTAAAAGAGACCCAGTTCTTC
TRBJ2-1	-	TRBV10-2	-	CASTVRNEQFF	TGCGCCAGCACCGTGCGTAATGAGCAGTTCTTC
TRBJ1-2	-	TRBV6-2/TRBV6-3	once	CASSRRGQVGYGYTF	TGTGCCAGCAGTCGAAGAGGGCAGGTCGGCTATGGCTACACCTTC
TRBJ2-7	-	TRBV20-1	-	CSASPSTDEQYF	TGCAGTGCTAGTCCGAGTACCGACGAGCAGTACTTC